This TCR beta chain appears in the sequencing data of a study of T cell changes during pregnancy in multiple sclerosis. Clones were sequenced by immunoSEQ multiplex PCR, and TCRdb holds only the in-frame ones, with some missing. The sample has approximately 58,000 clones, 92% seen once; the top ten hold more than 2.5%. The CDR3 loop spans 16 amino acids. Unmatched junction bases numbered 11, after V lost 3 bases and J lost 2 bases. Germline CDR1 reads SGHNT; CDR2 reads YYREEE (reference sequence). This receptor was taken from a female donor in good health, enrolled as a control in a pregnancy study. This sequence joins TRBV5-4 and TRBJ2-7; the match to TRBD2 covers 7 bases. Sequencing used peripheral blood, obtained in the second trimester of pregnancy. CDR3: CASSSLGLAVTYEQYF. The DNA for the CDR3 is TGTGCCAGCAGCTCCCTTGGGCTAGCGGTTACCTACGAGCAGTACTTC.